This entry features one T cell receptor (beta chain) sequence. These data come from a study of response to subunit inactivated influenza vaccine. Trimming took 4 bases from V and 8 from J, leaving 7 bases between them. CDR3 length: 11 residues. Germline CDR1 LNHDA, CDR2 SQIVND (reference sequence). TCRdb re-analysed the RT-PCR reads in MiXCR, keeping a single row per CDR3 protein. There are approximately 500,000 distinct CDR3 sequences in the sample; 13% occur only once, and around 12% lies in the top ten. This sequence originates from a man aged 50-60 years who received an inactivated influenza vaccine. The specimen comprised PBMCs from blood, sampled 40 to 50 days after vaccination. The rearrangement links TRBV19 to TRBJ2-3; no clear D. The CDR3 reads CASSSPVTQYF. Here the CDR3 DNA reads TGTGCCAGTAGTAGCCCGGTTACGCAGTATTTT.